This passage covers 21 T cell receptor beta chains from one sample sequenced in a study of blood T cells in healthy people across ages. A second PCR, run for about 6 to 12 cycles, used a sample-barcoded 5' primer plus a J-beta primer mix. TCRdb re-called the 5' RACE reads with MiXCR, one entry per CDR3 protein. The table shows about 1.5 million distinct CDR3 sequences, with less than 45% occurring only once. Sequences were obtained from blood. All receptors derive from a woman aged 18-29 years in good health.

The rearrangement links TRBV10-3 to TRBJ2-7; TRBD2 matches 8 bases. Germline V gene data show CDR1 as ENHRY and CDR2 as SYGVKD. The CDR3 covers 16 residues. Germline trimming cut 2 bases from V and 7 bases from J; bases unmatched to any gene: 13. CDR3: CAISEPHGGASYEQYF. The CDR3 DNA reads as TGTGCCATCAGTGAGCCTCACGGGGGGGCCAGCTATGAGCAGTACTTC.

The V call is TRBV20-1, the J call TRBJ2-3; either TRBD1 or TRBD2 may fit D (5 bases each). Trimming removed 3 bases from V and 1 base from J, with 20 bases in between. From germline, CDR1 is DFQATT and CDR2 SNEGSKA (reference sequence). This CDR3 spans 17 amino acids. The CDR3 bases are TGCAGTGCTAGGGGGGTCGGCGGGCTACCCGGCACAGATACGCAGTATTTT. This gives the protein CSARGVGGLPGTDTQYF.

The V gene is TRBV4-3, the J gene TRBJ2-3, with 8 bases matching TRBD1. CDR3 length: 15 amino acids. V gave up 1 base and J gave up 6 bases; unmatched junction bases: 6. Germline V gene lookup returns CDR1 LGHNA and CDR2 YSLEER. This chain's CDR3 is CASSQAQGAADTQYF. CDR3 bases: TGCGCCAGCAGCCAAGCCCAGGGGGCGGCGGATACGCAGTATTTT.

The chain links TRBV20-1 to TRBJ1-5; possible D gene TRBD1, 6 bases. The CDR3 contains 13 residues. Germline V gene data show CDR1 as DFQATT and CDR2 as SNEGSKA (reference sequence). V was trimmed by 3 bases and J by 5 bases, leaving 11 bases between them. The CDR3 nucleotides read TGCAGTGCTAGTGCTCCAGGGGATCAGCCCCAGCATTTT. Translation: CSASAPGDQPQHF.

V gene TRBV30 combines with J gene TRBJ1-1; maybe TRBD1 (5 bases). The CDR3 is 14 residues long. Germline CDR1 is GTSNPN and CDR2 is SVGIG (reference sequence). The V end lost 1 base, the J end lost 0 bases, and 9 bases lay between the germline ends. The CDR3, as DNA: TGTGCCTGGAGTGCAGGGCCTCTGAACACTGAAGCTTTCTTT. It yields the protein CAWSAGPLNTEAFF.

This sequence joins TRBV4-3 and TRBJ2-5, with unresolved D. Per germline, CDR1 LGHNA and CDR2 YSLEER. The CDR3 covers 15 residues. V was pared by 3 bases and J by 2 bases, with 13 bases between. The DNA for the CDR3 is TGCGCCAGCAGCCATGGCGTTCAGCCACAAGAGACCCAGTACTTC. This sequence encodes CASSHGVQPQETQYF.

J is TRBJ2-3 and V is TRBV5-1; 8 positions match TRBD2. Per the germline V gene, CDR1 is SGHRS and CDR2 is YFSETQ. J gave up 7 bases and V 4 bases, and 14 bases lay outside the gene matches. CDR3 size: 16 residues. The chain's CDR3 is CASSPATSVDLYTQYF. CDR3 sequence (DNA): TGCGCCAGCAGCCCAGCGACTAGCGTGGACCTTTATACGCAGTATTTT.

The gene calls are TRBV25-1 and TRBJ2-5; D gene ambiguous. The CDR3 runs 15 residues. Trimming took 2 bases from V and 2 from J, leaving 12 bases between them. Germline CDR1 and CDR2: MGHDK and SYGVNS. The CDR3 loop is CASSEVPGRQETQYF. DNA of the CDR3: TGTGCCAGCAGTGAAGTACCCGGTAGACAAGAGACCCAGTACTTC.

This clonotype has a handful of counts. V and J are TRBV2 and TRBJ1-2; D gene ambiguous. The V end lost 3 bases, the J end lost 8 bases, and 7 bases lay between the germline ends. Germline V gives CDR1 SNHLY, CDR2 FYNNEI. This CDR3 contains 11 residues. Here the CDR3 DNA reads TGTGCCAGCAGTGACGGGTGGGGCTACACCTTC. Translated, it gives CASSDGWGYTF.

This sequence joins TRBV12-3 or TRBV12-4 and TRBJ2-5; 13 positions match TRBD2. V lost 8 bases and J lost 4; bases outside the gene matches: 7. The length of the CDR3 is 15 residues. The CDR3: CASGTSGKEGETQYF. The CDR3 region has the DNA TGTGCCAGCGGGACTAGCGGGAAAGAGGGAGAGACCCAGTACTTC.

This clonotype turned up a few times. The rearrangement joins TRBV12-3 or TRBV12-4 to TRBJ1-1, with TRBD1 matching 7 bases. Trimming removed 6 bases from V and 1 base from J; junction bases left unmatched: 5. The CDR3 sequence is 14 residues long. Here the CDR3 reads CASRAGTANTEAFF. DNA for the CDR3: TGTGCCAGCAGGGCCGGGACAGCGAACACTGAAGCTTTCTTT.

V usage is TRBV10-2 and J usage is TRBJ2-4; maybe TRBD2 (5 bases). V was cut by 7 bases and J by 9 bases, with 22 bases left in between. The germline V gene has CDR1 WSHSY and CDR2 SAAADI. The CDR3 extends over 15 amino acids. CDR3 region: CASTGPSGSPSIQYF. The CDR3 DNA reads TGCGCCAGCACGGGCCCGTCGGGGAGCCCATCCATTCAGTACTTC.

This clonotype occurred a few times. The genes are TRBV12-3 or TRBV12-4 and TRBJ1-5; the D gene is possibly TRBD1 (6 bases). This CDR3 comprises 14 residues. With 5 bases removed from V and 5 bases from J, the gap between germline ends came to 13 bases. For the CDR3, the DNA is TGTGCCAGCAGTCGGGACATACAAGATCAGCCCCAGCATTTT. This gives the protein CASSRDIQDQPQHF.

There are many counts of this clonotype. The rearrangement joins TRBV4-3 to TRBJ2-7; 9 nucleotides match TRBD2. The junction had 3 bases not matched to a gene; V was cut back by 1 base and J by 2 bases. There are 15 residues in the CDR3. Germline lookup yields CDR1 LGHNA and CDR2 YSLEER. The CDR3 nucleotides read TGCGCCAGCAGCCAAGGGGGACTAGCCCCCTACGAGCAGTACTTC. As protein: CASSQGGLAPYEQYF.

The count of this clonotype is one. The rearrangement uses TRBV12-3 or TRBV12-4 and TRBJ1-1, with D unresolved. The CDR3 sequence is 12 residues long. The V gene lost 3 bases and the J gene lost 5 bases, with 7 bases spanning the gap. The CDR3 sequence: CASSLSPTEAFF. CDR3 DNA: TGTGCCAGCAGTTTGAGCCCGACTGAAGCTTTCTTT.

The CDR3 DNA is TGTGCCAGCAGCCAAGATCCGGTGTTTACTGAAGCTTTCTTT. Amino acids: CASSQDPVFTEAFF. The V call is TRBV3-1, the J call TRBJ1-1; no clear D gene. Trimming pared 0 bases from V and 5 bases from J, leaving 10 bases between. Germline V CDR1 and CDR2: LGHDT, YNNKEL (reference sequence). The CDR3 is 14 amino acids.

The rearrangement joins TRBV29-1 to TRBJ1-1, with no clear D. The CDR3 loop spans 13 amino acids. Germline lookup yields CDR1 SQVTM and CDR2 ANQGSEA. V gave up 6 bases and J gave up 1 base, with 12 bases separating them. The CDR3: CSVSTPRNTEAFF. The DNA of the CDR3 is TGCAGCGTCTCCACTCCCAGGAACACTGAAGCTTTCTTT.

The V and J genes are TRBV27 and TRBJ2-1; 7 nucleotides agree with TRBD2. Trimming took 7 bases from V and 2 from J; bases not matched to a gene: 8. CDR1 is MNHEY and CDR2 is SMNVEV in the germline V gene (reference sequence). This CDR3 is built from 15 residues. DNA for the CDR3: TGTGCCAGCAACCGTCGACTAGCCCCCTACAATGAGCAGTTCTTC. Protein: CASNRRLAPYNEQFF.

This clonotype was observed a single time. The rearrangement joins TRBV13 to TRBJ1-5, with D hard to call. Per germline, CDR1 PRHDT and CDR2 FYEKMQ (reference sequence). The CDR3 loop spans 15 amino acids. V dropped 4 bases and J dropped 2 bases, with 12 bases sitting between them. The CDR3 DNA is TGTGCCAGCAGCTCGCAGAAGCGGGGCAATCAGCCCCAGCATTTT. This sequence encodes CASSSQKRGNQPQHF.

The chain links TRBV20-1 to TRBJ1-2; D unclear. V was clipped by 0 bases and J by 1 base, with 9 bases between them. The CDR3 spans 14 residues. Germline CDR1 DFQATT, CDR2 SNEGSKA (reference sequence). As DNA, the CDR3 is TGCAGTGCTAGAGATCTCACCCTTAACTATGGCTACACCTTC. Its translation: CSARDLTLNYGYTF.

This clonotype showed up just a few times. This chain links TRBV5-1 with TRBJ2-7; 7 positions agree with TRBD1. The trim removed 5 bases at V and 5 bases at J, leaving 7 bases unmatched. The CDR3 sequence is 13 residues long. CDR1 and CDR2 (germline): SGHRS, YFSETQ. The CDR3 spells CASRPGGLDEQYF. In DNA form, the CDR3 reads TGCGCCAGCAGGCCAGGGGGTCTTGACGAGCAGTACTTC.